The clone carrying this T cell receptor (beta chain) was observed once. The antigen is undetermined. The ends lost 5 bases at V and 5 bases at J; junction bases unmatched: 3. The CDR3 totals 14 residues. With random hexamers, about 0.45 to 1 ug RNA was reverse transcribed. TCRdb reanalysed the immunoSEQ multiplex PCR reads using MiXCR and keeps one entry per CDR3 protein. The table lists about 150,000 distinct CDR3 sequences, 90% to 95% of them singletons. The data stem from a study of CD8 T cells in Susac syndrome. Whole-study context: Among the sequenced Susac syndrome patients, roughly six had active disease while about 8 were in remission.

Regarding the study as a whole: As the study acknowledged, the number of individuals in its TCR sequencing and HLA analysis was relatively small. CD4+ T cell repertoires in Susac syndrome exhibited no evidence of clonal expansion.

The source material was CD4+ T cells from PBMCs. This receptor was identified in a human donor with Susac syndrome. J is TRBJ2-5 and V is TRBV12-3 or TRBV12-4; 12 nucleotides agree with TRBD2. This chain's CDR3 is CASSILAGGETQYF. CDR3 sequence (DNA): TGTGCCAGCAGTATACTAGCGGGGGGCGAGACCCAGTACTTC.